Each of the 16 T cell receptor beta chains below was sequenced from the same sample in a study of blood T cell repertoires in COVID-19. Only in-frame clones appear in the TCRdb table, and some are missing; sequencing was by immunoSEQ multiplex PCR. The table shows about 110,000 clones, with around 79% occurring only once. The sequenced sample was peripheral blood. The receptors stem from a woman of 80 years or more with active or convalescent COVID-19.

This clone was picked up one time. The rearrangement links TRBV5-1 to TRBJ2-2; the match to TRBD1 covers 8 bases. Per germline, CDR1 SGHRS and CDR2 YFSETQ. The CDR3 consists of 17 residues. V shed 2 bases, J shed 7 bases, and the junction held 13 bases outside the gene matches. CDR3 sequence reads: CASSFEVSRGRVGELFF. CDR3 nucleotide sequence: TGCGCCAGCAGCTTCGAAGTCAGCAGGGGGCGGGTCGGGGAGCTGTTTTTT.

The chain uses TRBV15 and TRBJ2-5; 11 nucleotides match TRBD1. The V gene's germline CDR1 is LNHNV and CDR2 YYDKDF (reference sequence). The CDR3 extends over 18 amino acids. The V gene end was trimmed by 5 bases and the J gene end by 3 bases; junction bases not matched to a gene: 14. The CDR3 loop reads CATSPERGDRGDKETQYF. The CDR3 nucleotides are TGTGCCACCAGCCCAGAGAGGGGGGACAGGGGGGATAAAGAGACCCAGTACTTC.

The chain combines TRBV4-2 with TRBJ2-5, with D possibly TRBD1 on 5 matching bases. CDR3 length equals 14 residues. Germline values: CDR1 LGHNA, CDR2 YNFKEQ. Deletions cut 4 bases from V and 1 base from J, with 10 bases between. The chain's CDR3 is CASSLTGPQETQYF. CDR3 DNA sequence: TGTGCCAGCAGCCTAACAGGTCCCCAAGAGACCCAGTACTTC.

The chain couples TRBV9 to TRBJ1-2, with a possible D match to TRBD1 (6 bases). Trimming cost V 2 bases and J 2 bases, with 7 bases left between them. Germline loops: CDR1 SGDLS, CDR2 YYNGEE. CDR3 length: 13 residues. DNA of the CDR3: TGTGCCAGCAGCGTTCAGGGGAACTATGGCTACACCTTC. Translation: CASSVQGNYGYTF.

The chain uses TRBV7-3 and TRBJ1-1; 10 bases line up with TRBD1. V was clipped by 5 bases and J by 3 bases; unmatched bases: 3. The CDR3 runs to 14 residues. Per germline, CDR1 SGHTA and CDR2 FQGTGA. The CDR3 here is CASSPGQGYTEAFF. The CDR3 DNA reads TGTGCCAGCAGCCCGGGACAGGGGTACACTGAAGCTTTCTTT.

This rearrangement joins TRBV7-6 to TRBJ2-2; TRBD2 is a possible D gene (5 bases). The CDR3 sequence is 15 residues long. Germline CDR1 SGHVS, CDR2 FNYEAQ. The V gene lost 5 bases and the J gene lost 4 bases, with 14 bases spanning the gap. CDR3 amino acids: CASSRARGGTGELFF. In nucleotides, the CDR3 is TGTGCCAGCAGCCGAGCACGGGGTGGCACCGGGGAGCTGTTTTTT.

The V call is TRBV28, the J call TRBJ1-5, with D hard to call. The CDR3 contains 16 residues. Germline CDR1 and CDR2: MDHEN and SYDVKM. Trimming left V 5 bases short and J 3 bases short, with 17 bases between. As DNA, the CDR3 is TGTGCCAGCAGTCCCCCCCCGGGTAAAGTCAATCAGCCCCAGCATTTT. This translates into CASSPPPGKVNQPQHF. Full variable domain (missing parts from reference TRBV28 and TRBJ1-5): DVKVTQSSRYLVKRTGEKVFLECVQDMDHENMFWYRQDPGLGLRLIYFSYDVKMKEKGDIPEGYSVSREKKERFSLILESASTNQTSMYLCASSPPPGKVNQPQHFGDGTRLSIL.

J is TRBJ2-2 and V is TRBV11-2; 7 bases are shared with TRBD1. The CDR3 loop spans 16 amino acids. V was clipped by 1 base and J by 2 bases; unmatched bases: 4. Germline V CDR1 and CDR2: SGHAT, FQNNGV. This chain's CDR3 is CASSLVAGGNTGELFF. The CDR3 DNA follows: TGTGCCAGCAGCTTAGTCGCAGGGGGTAACACCGGGGAGCTGTTTTTT.

The table lists this clone with a few counts. The CDR3 loop is CASSPQGRTNYGYTF. For the CDR3, the DNA is TGTGCCAGCTCACCACAGGGGCGCACTAACTATGGCTACACCTTC. The chain links TRBV18 to TRBJ1-2; D is perhaps TRBD1 (5 bases). Trimming shortened V by 1 base and J by 0 bases, and 9 bases separated the two germline ends. From germline, CDR1 is KGHSH and CDR2 LQKENI. The CDR3 has 15 amino acids.

V gene TRBV19 combines with J gene TRBJ1-2, with D possibly matching TRBD1 (5 bases). Trimming removed 1 base from V and 8 bases from J, with 17 bases in between. Per the germline V gene, CDR1 is LNHDA and CDR2 is SQIVND (reference sequence). The CDR3 spans 15 residues. The CDR3 nucleotides read TGTGCCAGTAGTATAGCACCCAGGGTCGGACGCGGCTACACCTTC. The encoded protein is CASSIAPRVGRGYTF.

This clone was seen only once. The chain recombines TRBV18 with TRBJ2-2, with 10 positions matching TRBD1. The trim removed 5 bases at V and 3 bases at J, leaving 3 bases unmatched. The CDR3 spans 15 residues. Germline CDR1 is KGHSH and CDR2 is LQKENI. The CDR3 sequence is CASSIGTGDTGELFF. CDR3 sequence (DNA): TGTGCCAGCTCAATCGGGACAGGGGACACCGGGGAGCTGTTTTTT.

This chain joins TRBV5-8 and TRBJ1-1; possible D gene TRBD1, 5 bases. With 4 bases removed from V and 1 base from J, the gap between germline ends came to 17 bases. Germline V gene lookup returns CDR1 SGHTS and CDR2 YDEGEE. This CDR3 has 16 amino acids. The CDR3 here is CASSPNPGGGNTEAFF. The CDR3 nucleotides are TGTGCCAGCAGCCCGAACCCCGGCGGGGGGAACACTGAAGCTTTCTTT.

The CDR3 coding sequence is TGTGCCAGCAGTTACAAGAGCGGGCAAGAGACCCAGTACTTC. Its translation is CASSYKSGQETQYF. The V and J genes are TRBV6-2 or TRBV6-3 and TRBJ2-5; the D gene is possibly TRBD2 (6 bases). Germline V gives CDR1 MNHEY, CDR2 SVGEGT. This CDR3 spans 14 amino acids. With 2 bases removed from V and 2 bases from J, the gap between germline ends came to 9 bases.

The V call is TRBV11-1, the J call TRBJ2-1, with D possibly being TRBD2 (6 bases). The CDR3 runs 15 residues. Trimming took off 6 bases at V and 9 bases at J, with 21 bases between the two ends. Germline V lookup: CDR1 SGHAT, CDR2 FQDESV (reference sequence). The CDR3 region is CASRIGRGSLVEQFF. CDR3 DNA sequence: TGTGCCAGCAGAATAGGGCGGGGATCCCTCGTTGAGCAGTTCTTC. Complete variable domain (other parts from reference TRBV11-1 and TRBJ2-1): EAEVAQSPRYKITEKSQAVAFWCDPISGHATLYWYRQILGQGPELLVQFQDESVVDDSQLPKDRFSAERLKGVDSTLKIQPAELGDSAMYLCASRIGRGSLVEQFFGPGTRLTVL.

This clone was picked up many times. The chain employs TRBV10-3 and TRBJ1-1; weak D call: TRBD1 (5 bases). The length of the CDR3 is 13 residues. Germline lookup yields CDR1 ENHRY and CDR2 SYGVKD. The V gene lost 6 bases and the J gene lost 9 bases, with 17 bases spanning the gap. The DNA for the CDR3 is TGTGCCATCAGGACCGCTCTGACAGCACAAGCTTTCTTT. Its translation is CAIRTALTAQAFF.

The V gene is TRBV5-1, the J gene TRBJ2-2; D call uncertain. The CDR3 is 14 residues long. Deletions cut 4 bases from V and 4 bases from J, with 11 bases between. The V gene's germline CDR1 is SGHRS and CDR2 YFSETQ. CDR3 DNA sequence: TGCGCCAGCAGCGCGGCGAGGTCCACCGGGGAGCTGTTTTTT. Its translation is CASSAARSTGELFF.